These 8 T cell receptor beta chains came from one sample sequenced in a study of cytomegalovirus exposure and HLA in healthy donors. TCRdb's copy holds only in-frame clones and misses some; the assay was immunoSEQ multiplex PCR. The sample consists of 100,000 to 150,000 clones, 89% of them appearing once. The sequenced sample was PBMCs. All receptors come from a young woman in good health and CMV-seronegative.

This chain connects TRBV9 to TRBJ1-5; D unresolved. Per germline, CDR1 SGDLS and CDR2 YYNGEE. V was trimmed by 2 bases and J by 5 bases, leaving 11 bases between them. The CDR3 extends over 14 amino acids. The chain's CDR3 is CASSVGGDYQPQHF. The CDR3 nucleotides are TGTGCCAGCAGCGTCGGTGGAGACTATCAGCCCCAGCATTTT.

The chain links TRBV9 to TRBJ1-2; maybe TRBD1 (5 bases). V was pared by 4 bases and J by 4 bases, with 17 bases between. CDR3 length: 15 amino acids. Germline CDR1 is SGDLS and CDR2 is YYNGEE. CDR3 sequence reads: CASSSSRGPSYGYTF. CDR3 sequence (DNA): TGTGCCAGCAGCAGCAGTAGGGGCCCGAGCTATGGCTACACCTTC.

The chain uses TRBV7-6 and TRBJ1-1, with a possible D match to TRBD1 (5 bases). Trimming took 0 bases from V and 8 from J, leaving 16 bases between them. The CDR3 is 15 residues long. Per germline, CDR1 SGHVS and CDR2 FNYEAQ. Here the CDR3 DNA reads TGTGCCAGCAGCTTAGCTTTGGGGGGGGAACACGAAGCTTTCTTT. It encodes CASSLALGGEHEAFF. The whole variable domain, remainder taken from reference TRBV7-6 and TRBJ1-1, is GAGVSQSPRYKVTKRGQDVALRCDPISGHVSLYWYRQALGQGPEFLTYFNYEAQQDKSGLPNDRFSAERPEGSISTLTIQRTEQRDSAMYRCASSLALGGEHEAFFGQGTRLTVV.

This clone was recorded many times. The CDR3, as DNA: TGTGCCAGCAGCCAAGTTAGCGGGGAACCAGATACGCAGTATTTT. This codes for CASSQVSGEPDTQYF. The chain has TRBV4-2 and TRBJ2-3, with TRBD2 matching over 8 bases. This CDR3 is built from 15 residues. From germline, CDR1 is LGHNA and CDR2 YNFKEQ. V was clipped by 1 base and J by 4 bases; unmatched bases: 4.

The genes are TRBV5-1 and TRBJ2-7, with a possible D match to TRBD1 (7 bases). The CDR3 has 14 amino acids. Per the germline V gene, CDR1 is SGHRS and CDR2 is YFSETQ. With 4 bases removed from V and 2 bases from J, the gap between germline ends came to 13 bases. CDR3 coding DNA: TGCGCCAGCAGCACAGGGGAGGTCGCCTACGAGCAGTACTTC. Translation gives CASSTGEVAYEQYF.

J is TRBJ2-1 and V is TRBV28; TRBD2 aligns across 12 bases. V trimming: 2 bases; J trimming: 6 bases; junction bases outside the gene matches: 2. Germline V lookup: CDR1 MDHEN, CDR2 SYDVKM. The CDR3 loop spans 15 amino acids. Here the CDR3 DNA reads TGTGCCAGCAGTTTACTAGCGGGGGGGCTCAATGAGCAGTTCTTC. The encoded protein is CASSLLAGGLNEQFF.

The chain couples TRBV5-1 to TRBJ1-1; D is ambiguous. The CDR3 length is 12 residues. Germline V gives CDR1 SGHRS, CDR2 YFSETQ. V lost 5 bases, J lost 5 bases, and 10 bases lay in between. In nucleotides, the CDR3 is TGCGCCAGCAGACGGGGTAGGACTGAAGCTTTCTTT. Residues: CASRRGRTEAFF.

V gene TRBV7-9 combines with J gene TRBJ2-7, with 7 bases that match TRBD1. This CDR3 comprises 19 residues. V dropped 1 base and J dropped 6; count of bases not matched to a gene: 21. Per the germline V gene, CDR1 is SEHNR and CDR2 is FQNEAQ (reference sequence). Written as DNA, the CDR3 is TGTGCCAGCAGCTTAGTTTTTAGTCTCCCTCGGGACAGTTCCGCCGAGCAGTACTTC. Amino acids: CASSLVFSLPRDSSAEQYF.